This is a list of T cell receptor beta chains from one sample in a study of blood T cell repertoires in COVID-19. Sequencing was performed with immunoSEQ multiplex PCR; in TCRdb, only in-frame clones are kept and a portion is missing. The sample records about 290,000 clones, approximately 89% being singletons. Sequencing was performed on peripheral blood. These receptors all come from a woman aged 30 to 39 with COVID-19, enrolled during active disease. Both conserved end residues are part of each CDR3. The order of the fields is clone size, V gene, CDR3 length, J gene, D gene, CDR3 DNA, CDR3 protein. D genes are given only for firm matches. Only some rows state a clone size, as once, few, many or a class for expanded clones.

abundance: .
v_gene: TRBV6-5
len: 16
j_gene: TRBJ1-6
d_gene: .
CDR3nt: TGTGCCAGCAGTTACTCAAGGTGGGCGCGGGATTCACCCCTCCACTTT
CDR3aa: CASSYSRWARDSPLHF

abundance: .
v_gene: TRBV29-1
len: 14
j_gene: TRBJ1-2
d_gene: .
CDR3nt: TGCAGCGTTGAAGATGTGTCTAGTGACTATGGCTACACCTTC
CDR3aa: CSVEDVSSDYGYTF

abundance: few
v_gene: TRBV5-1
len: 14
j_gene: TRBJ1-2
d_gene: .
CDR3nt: TGCGCCAGCAGGGGAGGGGGTAATAACTATGGCTACACCTTC
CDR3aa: CASRGGGNNYGYTF

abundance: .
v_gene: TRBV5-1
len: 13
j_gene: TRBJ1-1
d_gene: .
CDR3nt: TGCGCCAGCAGCTTGAAGTTAGACACTGAAGCTTTCTTT
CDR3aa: CASSLKLDTEAFF

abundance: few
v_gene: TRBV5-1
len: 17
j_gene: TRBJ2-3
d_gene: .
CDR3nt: TGCGCCAGCAGCTTGGAAGACGGGGTAGGATACACAGATACGCAGTATTTT
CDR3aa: CASSLEDGVGYTDTQYF

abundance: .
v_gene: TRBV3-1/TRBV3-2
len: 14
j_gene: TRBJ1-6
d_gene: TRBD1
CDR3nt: TGTGCCAGCAGCTTCGGGACAGGGGGCTTTTACCTCCACTTT
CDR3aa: CASSFGTGGFYLHF

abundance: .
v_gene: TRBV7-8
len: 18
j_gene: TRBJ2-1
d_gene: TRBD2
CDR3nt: TGTGCCAGCAGCCCCGGACTAGCGGGGGCCAACAGGTACAATGAGCAGTTCTTC
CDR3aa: CASSPGLAGANRYNEQFF

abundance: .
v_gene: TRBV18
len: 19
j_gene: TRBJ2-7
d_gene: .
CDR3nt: TGTGCCAGCTCACCACCGTTCCGACGGTTGGGGGGGGGCCCCTCCGAGCAGTACTTC
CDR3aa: CASSPPFRRLGGGPSEQYF

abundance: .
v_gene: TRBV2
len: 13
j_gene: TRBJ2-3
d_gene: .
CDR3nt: TGTGCCAGCATCGGGTCTAGCACAGATACGCAGTATTTT
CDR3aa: CASIGSSTDTQYF

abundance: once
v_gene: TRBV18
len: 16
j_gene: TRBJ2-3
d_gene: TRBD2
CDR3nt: TGTGCCAGCTCACCACTAGCGGGGGGGCCAGCAGATACGCAGTATTTT
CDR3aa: CASSPLAGGPADTQYF

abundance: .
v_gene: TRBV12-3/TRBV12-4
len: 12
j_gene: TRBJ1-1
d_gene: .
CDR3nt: TGTGCCAGCAGGAAGCCGGGACACGAGGCTTTCTTT
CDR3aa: CASRKPGHEAFF

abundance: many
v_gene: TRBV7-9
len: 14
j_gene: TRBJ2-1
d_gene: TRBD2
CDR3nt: TGTGCCAGCAGCTTACTCGCGGGGGGGACTGAGCAGTTCTTC
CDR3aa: CASSLLAGGTEQFF

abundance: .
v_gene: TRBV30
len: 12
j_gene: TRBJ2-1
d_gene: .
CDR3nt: TGTGCCTGGAGCCCCTCGAGCAATGAGCAGTTCTTC
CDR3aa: CAWSPSSNEQFF

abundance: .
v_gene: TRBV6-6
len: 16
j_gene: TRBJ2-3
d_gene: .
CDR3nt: TGTGCCAGCAGTTACGTCCGGGGGACGATTCAAGATACGCAGTATTTT
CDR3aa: CASSYVRGTIQDTQYF

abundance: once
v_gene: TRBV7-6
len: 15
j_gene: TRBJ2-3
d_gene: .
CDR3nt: TGTGCCAGCAGCTTAGGTGGGGGCAACACAGATACGCAGTATTTT
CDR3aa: CASSLGGGNTDTQYF

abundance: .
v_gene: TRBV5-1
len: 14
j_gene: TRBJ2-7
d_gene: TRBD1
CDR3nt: TGCGCCAGCAGCTTGGGACAGGGCCCCTACGAGCAGTACTTC
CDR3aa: CASSLGQGPYEQYF

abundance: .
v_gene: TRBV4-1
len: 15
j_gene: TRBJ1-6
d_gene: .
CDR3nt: TGCGCCAGCAGCTTTATGACAGTCTATAATTCACCCCTCCACTTT
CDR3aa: CASSFMTVYNSPLHF

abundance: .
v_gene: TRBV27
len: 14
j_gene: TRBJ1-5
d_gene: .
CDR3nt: TGTGCCAGCAGTTTATTAGGAGGGGAGCAGCCCCAGCATTTT
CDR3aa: CASSLLGGEQPQHF

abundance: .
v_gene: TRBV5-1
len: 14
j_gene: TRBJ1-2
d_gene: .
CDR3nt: TGCGCCAGCAGCTTGGCCGCACAGAATACTGGCTACACCTTC
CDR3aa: CASSLAAQNTGYTF

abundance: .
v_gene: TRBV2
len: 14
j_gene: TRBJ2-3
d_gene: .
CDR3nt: TGTGCCAGCAGCCGGGTCAGGGGGGCAGATACGCAGTATTTT
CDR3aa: CASSRVRGADTQYF

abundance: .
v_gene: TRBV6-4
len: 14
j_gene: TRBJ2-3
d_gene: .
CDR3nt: TGTGCCAGCAGTGAGAGGGGGATAGCAGATACGCAGTATTTT
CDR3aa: CASSERGIADTQYF

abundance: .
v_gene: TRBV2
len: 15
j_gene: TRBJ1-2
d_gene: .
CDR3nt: TGTGCCAGCAGTGAAGCGCTTGAGGGCAACTATGGCTACACCTTC
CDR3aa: CASSEALEGNYGYTF

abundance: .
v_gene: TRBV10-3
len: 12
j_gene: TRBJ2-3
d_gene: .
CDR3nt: TGTGCCATCATGGCCCCGCCCGATACGCAGTATTTT
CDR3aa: CAIMAPPDTQYF

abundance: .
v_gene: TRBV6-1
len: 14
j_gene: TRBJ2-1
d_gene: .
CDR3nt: TGTGCCAGCAGTGACCAGGGCACCTACAATGAGCAGTTCTTC
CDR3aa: CASSDQGTYNEQFF

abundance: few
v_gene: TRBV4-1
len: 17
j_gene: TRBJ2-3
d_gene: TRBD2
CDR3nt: TGCGCCAGCAGCCACTCTCCAACTAGCGGGGGTACAGATACGCAGTATTTT
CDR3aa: CASSHSPTSGGTDTQYF

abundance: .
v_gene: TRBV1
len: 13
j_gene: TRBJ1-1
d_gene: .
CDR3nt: TGCACCAGCACCATAAGGGGGCGGACTGAAGCTTTCTTT
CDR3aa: CTSTIRGRTEAFF

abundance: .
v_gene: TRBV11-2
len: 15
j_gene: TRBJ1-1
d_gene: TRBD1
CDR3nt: TGTGCCAGCAGCTTTCAGGGGGTAAGGTTCACTGAAGCTTTCTTT
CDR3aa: CASSFQGVRFTEAFF

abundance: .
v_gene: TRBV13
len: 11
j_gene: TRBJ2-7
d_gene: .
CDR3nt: TGTGCCAGCAGCTTTCTGTCCGAGCAGTACTTC
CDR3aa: CASSFLSEQYF

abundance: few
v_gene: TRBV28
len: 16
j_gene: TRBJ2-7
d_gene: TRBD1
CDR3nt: TGTGCCAGCAGCGATTTACCGGGACAGACCTCCTACGAGCAGTACTTC
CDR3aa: CASSDLPGQTSYEQYF

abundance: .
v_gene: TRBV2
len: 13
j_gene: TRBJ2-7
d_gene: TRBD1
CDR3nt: TGTGCCAGCAGCCGACAGGGGGCAGGCGAGCAGTACTTC
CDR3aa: CASSRQGAGEQYF

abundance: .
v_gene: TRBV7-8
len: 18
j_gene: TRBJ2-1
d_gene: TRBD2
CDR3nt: TGTGCCAGCAGCTTCGGGCTAGCGGGGGGGGGAAGGTACAATGAGCAGTTCTTC
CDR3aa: CASSFGLAGGGRYNEQFF

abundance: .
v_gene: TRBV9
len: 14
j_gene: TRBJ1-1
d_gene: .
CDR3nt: TGTGCCAGCAGCTACTCCCGGGGGGACACTGAAGCTTTCTTT
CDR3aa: CASSYSRGDTEAFF

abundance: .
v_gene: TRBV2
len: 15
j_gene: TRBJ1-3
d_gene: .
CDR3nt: TGTGCCAGCAGCCAAATCGGGGGGAATGGAAACACCATATATTTT
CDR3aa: CASSQIGGNGNTIYF

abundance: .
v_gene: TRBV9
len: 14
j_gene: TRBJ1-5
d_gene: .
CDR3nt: TGTGCCAGCAGCGTAGATGCGGGGAATCAGCCCCAGCATTTT
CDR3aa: CASSVDAGNQPQHF

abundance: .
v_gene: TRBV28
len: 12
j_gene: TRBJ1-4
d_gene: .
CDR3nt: TGTGCCAGCAGTCCCAATTGGGGGGAACTGTTTTTT
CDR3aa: CASSPNWGELFF

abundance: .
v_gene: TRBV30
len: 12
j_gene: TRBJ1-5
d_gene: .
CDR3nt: TGTGCCTGGAGTCAGACTAATCAGCCCCAGCATTTT
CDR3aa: CAWSQTNQPQHF

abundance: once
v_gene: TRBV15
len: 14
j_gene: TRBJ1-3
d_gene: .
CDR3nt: TGTGCCACCAGCGAAGGGGGGGCGGGAAACACCATATATTTT
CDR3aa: CATSEGGAGNTIYF

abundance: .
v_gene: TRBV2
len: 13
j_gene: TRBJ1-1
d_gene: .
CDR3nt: TGTGCCAGCAGTATTAACAGGGACACTGAAGCTTTCTTT
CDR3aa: CASSINRDTEAFF

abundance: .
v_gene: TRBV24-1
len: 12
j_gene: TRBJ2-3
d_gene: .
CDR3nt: TGTGCCACCAGCCACACCACAGATACGCAGTATTTT
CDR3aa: CATSHTTDTQYF

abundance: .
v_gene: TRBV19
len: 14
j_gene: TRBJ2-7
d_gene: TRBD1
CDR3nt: TGTGCCAGTAAAAAATGGGACAGGGACTACGAGCAGTACTTC
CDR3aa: CASKKWDRDYEQYF

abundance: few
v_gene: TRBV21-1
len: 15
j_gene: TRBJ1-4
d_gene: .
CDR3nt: TGTGCCAGCAGCACCAGGACAGGGAAGAATGAAAAACTGTTTTTT
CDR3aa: CASSTRTGKNEKLFF

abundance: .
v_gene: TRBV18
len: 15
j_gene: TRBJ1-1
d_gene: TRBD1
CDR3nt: TGTGCCAGCTCAAGGACAGGGGGCGACAACACTGAAGCTTTCTTT
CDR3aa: CASSRTGGDNTEAFF

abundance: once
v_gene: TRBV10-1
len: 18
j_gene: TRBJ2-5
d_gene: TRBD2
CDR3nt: TGCGCCAGCAGTGAGTCGGTAGCGGGGGGGCCTCAGGGAGAGACCCAGTACTTC
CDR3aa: CASSESVAGGPQGETQYF

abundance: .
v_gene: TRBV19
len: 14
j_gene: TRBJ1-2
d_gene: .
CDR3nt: TGTGCCAGTAGTGAGCCCCTCATGACTATTCGCTACACCTTC
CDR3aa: CASSEPLMTIRYTF

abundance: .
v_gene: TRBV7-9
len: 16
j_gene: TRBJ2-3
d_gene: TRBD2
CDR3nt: TGTGCCAGCAGCTTAGTGGCTAGCGGGGACACAGATACGCAGTATTTT
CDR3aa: CASSLVASGDTDTQYF

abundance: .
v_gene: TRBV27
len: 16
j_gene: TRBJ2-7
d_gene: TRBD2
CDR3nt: TGTGCCAGCAGTTTAGTCCTAGCGGGGGGTACCTACGAGCAGTACTTC
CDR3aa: CASSLVLAGGTYEQYF

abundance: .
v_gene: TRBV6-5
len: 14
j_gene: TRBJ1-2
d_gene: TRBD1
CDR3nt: TGTGCCAGCCCTACCGGGACAGGGGGCTCTGGCTACACCTTC
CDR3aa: CASPTGTGGSGYTF

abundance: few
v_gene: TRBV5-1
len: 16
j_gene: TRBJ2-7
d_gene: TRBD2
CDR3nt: TGCGCCAGCAGCTTCTTTAGCGGGGGGGCCCCCTACGAGCAGTACTTC
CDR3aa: CASSFFSGGAPYEQYF

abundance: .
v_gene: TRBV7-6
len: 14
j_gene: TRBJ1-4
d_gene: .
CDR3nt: TGTGCCAGCAGGGGCGTAGGGGCTAATGAAAAACTGTTTTTT
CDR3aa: CASRGVGANEKLFF

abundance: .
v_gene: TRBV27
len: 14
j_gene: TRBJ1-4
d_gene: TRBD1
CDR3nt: TGTGCCAGCAGTCCCCGGACAGGGGAAGAAAAACTGTTTTTT
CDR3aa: CASSPRTGEEKLFF

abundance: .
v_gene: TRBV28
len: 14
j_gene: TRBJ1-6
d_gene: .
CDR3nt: TGTGCCAGCAGTTTCGTGTACTATAATTCACCCCTCCACTTT
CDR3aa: CASSFVYYNSPLHF

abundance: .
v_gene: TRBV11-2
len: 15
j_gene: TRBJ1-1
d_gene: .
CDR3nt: TGTGCCAGCAGCCCCCGAGGAGGGCCAGGCACTGAAGCTTTCTTT
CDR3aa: CASSPRGGPGTEAFF

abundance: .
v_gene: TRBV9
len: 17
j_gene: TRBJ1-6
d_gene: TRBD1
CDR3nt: TGTGCCAGCAGCGGAGACAAACAGGGGTTGTTGAATTCACCCCTCCACTTT
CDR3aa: CASSGDKQGLLNSPLHF

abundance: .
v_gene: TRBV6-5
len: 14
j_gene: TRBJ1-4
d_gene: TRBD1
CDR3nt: TGTGCCAGCACAGTGACAGGGTGGGATGAAAAACTGTTTTTT
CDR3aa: CASTVTGWDEKLFF

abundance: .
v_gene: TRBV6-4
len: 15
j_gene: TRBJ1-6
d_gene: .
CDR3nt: TGTGCCAGCAGTAGTGTACAGGGAGGGAATTCACCCCTCCACTTT
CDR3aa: CASSSVQGGNSPLHF

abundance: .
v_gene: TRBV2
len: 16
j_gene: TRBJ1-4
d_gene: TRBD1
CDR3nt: TGTGCCAGCACCGGGACAGGGGCTACGGAACGCGAAAAACTGTTTTTT
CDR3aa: CASTGTGATEREKLFF

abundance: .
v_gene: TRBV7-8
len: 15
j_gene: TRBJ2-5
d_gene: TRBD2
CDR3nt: TGTGCCAGCAGCTTTAAGCGGGGGTACCAAGAGACCCAGTACTTC
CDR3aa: CASSFKRGYQETQYF

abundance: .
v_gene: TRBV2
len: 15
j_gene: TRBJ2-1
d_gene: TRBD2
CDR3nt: TGTGCCAGCAGTGAAAGCGGGGGGGCCTACAATGAGCAGTTCTTC
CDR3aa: CASSESGGAYNEQFF

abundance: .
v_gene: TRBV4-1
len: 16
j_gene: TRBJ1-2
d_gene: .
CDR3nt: TGCGCCAGCAGCCCCACCCTTATGGGGGCGTACTATGGCTACACCTTC
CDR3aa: CASSPTLMGAYYGYTF

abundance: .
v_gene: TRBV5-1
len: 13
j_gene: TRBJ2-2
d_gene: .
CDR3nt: TGCGCCAGCAGCTCCTATATCACCGGGGAGCTGTTTTTT
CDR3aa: CASSSYITGELFF